Reported below is one T cell receptor (beta chain). The sample belongs to a study of T cell clones after liver transplantation. The CDR3 extends over 15 amino acids. Per the germline V gene, CDR1 is MGHRA and CDR2 is YSYEKL. The germline V and J ends were trimmed by 1 base and 1 base, with 11 bases remaining between them. Clones were read by immunoSEQ multiplex PCR, and TCRdb kept only the in-frame ones, dropping some. The repertoire includes over 14,000 clones, approximately 81% of them detected once, and roughly 30% sits in the top ten. The clonotype originates from a human patient who received a liver transplant. The graft donor may be the source of some T cells. The chain recombines TRBV4-1 with TRBJ2-7, with D possibly matching TRBD1 (6 bases). The input for sequencing was CD8+ T cells from blood, taken 47 months after liver transplant. The CDR3 loop is CASSQVVGQSYEQYF. The CDR3 DNA sequence: TGCGCCAGCAGCCAAGTAGTAGGACAGTCCTACGAGCAGTACTTC.